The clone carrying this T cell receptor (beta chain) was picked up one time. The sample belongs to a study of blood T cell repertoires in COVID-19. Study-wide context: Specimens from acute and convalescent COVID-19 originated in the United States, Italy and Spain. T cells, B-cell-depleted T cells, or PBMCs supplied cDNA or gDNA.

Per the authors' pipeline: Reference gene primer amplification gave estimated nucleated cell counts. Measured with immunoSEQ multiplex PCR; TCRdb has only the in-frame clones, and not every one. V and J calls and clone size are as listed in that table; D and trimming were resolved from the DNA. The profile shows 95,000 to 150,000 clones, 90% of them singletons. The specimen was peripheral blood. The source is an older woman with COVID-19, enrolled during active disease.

The CDR3 protein is CASSFGHEKLFF. CDR3 DNA: TGTGCCAGCAGCTTCGGTCATGAAAAACTGTTTTTT. The chain couples TRBV7-2 to TRBJ1-4; D remains unclear. Germline V gene sequence: CDR1 SGHTA, CDR2 FQGNSA. V shed 3 bases and J shed 6 bases, with 5 bases lying between them. CDR3 length: 12 amino acids.